This section outlines one T cell receptor beta chain sequence together with its context. Its antigen is unknown. This sample stems from a study of cytomegalovirus exposure and HLA in healthy donors. The study, taken as a whole, reports: Follow-up analysis seemed to connect common viral pathogens with several of the most significant clusters identified. After further analysis at a later stage, 16,951 TCR beta sequences were associated with HLA alleles at 0.05 false discovery rate. In vitro confirmation showed three CMV-associated chains to be CMV antigen specific. In presence/absence analyses, roughly uniform sequencing depth across donors was assumed.

Primers: 60 Vbeta forward and 13 Jbeta reverse. The method was immunoSEQ multiplex PCR; TCRdb's version includes in-frame clones alone and lacks a portion of them. The profile shows under 70,000 clones, approximately 90% of them singletons. Material for sequencing was PBMCs. This receptor was identified in a woman in her twenties or thirties in good health and CMV-seronegative.

For the CDR3, the DNA is TGCGCCAGCAGCCAAGATGCGCGACAGGGCTTTAATCAGCCCCAGCATTTT. Residues: CASSQDARQGFNQPQHF. This rearrangement joins TRBV4-3 to TRBJ1-5; 7 bases map to TRBD1. Germline CDR1 and CDR2: LGHNA and YSLEER. V trimming: 0 bases; J trimming: 4 bases; junction bases outside the gene matches: 9. The CDR3 extends over 17 amino acids.